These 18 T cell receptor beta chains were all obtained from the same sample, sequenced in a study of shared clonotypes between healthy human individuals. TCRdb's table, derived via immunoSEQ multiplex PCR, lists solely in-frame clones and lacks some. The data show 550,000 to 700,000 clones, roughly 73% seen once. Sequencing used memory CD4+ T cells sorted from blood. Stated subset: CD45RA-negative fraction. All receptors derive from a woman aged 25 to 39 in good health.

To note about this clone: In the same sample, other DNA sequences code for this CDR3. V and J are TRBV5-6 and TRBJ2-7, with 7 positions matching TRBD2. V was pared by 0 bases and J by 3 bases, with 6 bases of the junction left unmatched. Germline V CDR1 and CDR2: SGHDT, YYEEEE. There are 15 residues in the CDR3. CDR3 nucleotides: TGTGCCAGCAGCTTGGGCGGGAGAGCCATCTACGAGCAGTACTTC. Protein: CASSLGGRAIYEQYF.

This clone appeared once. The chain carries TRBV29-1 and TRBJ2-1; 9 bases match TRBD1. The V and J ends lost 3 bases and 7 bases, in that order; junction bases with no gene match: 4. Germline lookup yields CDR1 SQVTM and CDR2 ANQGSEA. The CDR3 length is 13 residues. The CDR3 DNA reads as TGCAGCGTTGATGGGACAGGGATGAATGAGCAGTTCTTC. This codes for CSVDGTGMNEQFF.

Here the CDR3 DNA reads TGTGCCTGGAGCCGTCAGGGAAGTACAGATACGCAGTATTTT. Translation gives CAWSRQGSTDTQYF. This rearrangement joins TRBV30 to TRBJ2-3; TRBD1 might be the D (5 bases). CDR1 and CDR2 from the germline V gene are GTSNPN and SVGIG (reference sequence). The CDR3 totals 14 residues. V was shortened by 3 bases and J by 3 bases, with 13 bases between the two germline ends.

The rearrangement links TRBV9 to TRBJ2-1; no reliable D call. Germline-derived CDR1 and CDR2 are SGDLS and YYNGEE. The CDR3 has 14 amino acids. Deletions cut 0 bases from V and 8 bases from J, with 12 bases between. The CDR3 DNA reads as TGTGCCAGCAGCGTAGCTACGCTTAGCCATGAGCAGTTCTTC. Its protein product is CASSVATLSHEQFF.

CDR3 bases: TGCGCCAGCAGCGTGGAGGGACCTGAGCTCGGGGAGCAGTACTTC. This codes for CASSVEGPELGEQYF. The chain couples TRBV5-1 to TRBJ2-7; a possible D gene is TRBD2 (6 bases). Trimming cost V 4 bases and J 7 bases, with 21 bases left between them. This CDR3 is 15 amino acids long. Germline assignment: CDR1 SGHRS and CDR2 YFSETQ.

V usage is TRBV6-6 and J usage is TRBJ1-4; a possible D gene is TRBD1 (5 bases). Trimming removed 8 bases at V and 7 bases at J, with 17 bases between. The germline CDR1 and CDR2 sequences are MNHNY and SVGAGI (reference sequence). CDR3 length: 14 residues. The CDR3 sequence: CASRSPGLGEKLFF. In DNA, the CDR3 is TGTGCCAGCCGAAGTCCAGGGTTAGGTGAAAAACTGTTTTTT.

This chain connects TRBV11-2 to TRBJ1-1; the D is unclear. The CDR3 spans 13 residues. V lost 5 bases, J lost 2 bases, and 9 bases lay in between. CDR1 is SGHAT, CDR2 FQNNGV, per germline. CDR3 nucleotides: TGTGCCAGCAGCCTCGTGACCAACACTGAAGCTTTCTTT. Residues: CASSLVTNTEAFF.

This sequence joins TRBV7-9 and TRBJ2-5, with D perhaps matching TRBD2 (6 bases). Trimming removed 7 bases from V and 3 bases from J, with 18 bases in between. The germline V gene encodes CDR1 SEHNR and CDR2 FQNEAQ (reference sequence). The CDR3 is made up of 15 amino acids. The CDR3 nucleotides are TGTGCCAGCACCCCCGGGGTTGGGGGGAAAGAGACCCAGTACTTC. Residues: CASTPGVGGKETQYF.

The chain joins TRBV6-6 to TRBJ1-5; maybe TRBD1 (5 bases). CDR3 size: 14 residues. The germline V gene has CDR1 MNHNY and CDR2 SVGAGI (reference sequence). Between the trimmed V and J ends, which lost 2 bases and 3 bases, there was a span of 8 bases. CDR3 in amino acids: CASSYGGNNQPQHF. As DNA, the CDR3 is TGTGCCAGCAGTTACGGGGGAAACAATCAGCCCCAGCATTTT.

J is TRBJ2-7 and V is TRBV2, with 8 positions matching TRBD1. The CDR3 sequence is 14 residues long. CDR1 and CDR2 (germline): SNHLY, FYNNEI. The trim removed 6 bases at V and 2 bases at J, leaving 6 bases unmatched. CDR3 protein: CASRKGQAAYEQYF. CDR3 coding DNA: TGTGCCAGCAGAAAGGGACAGGCCGCCTACGAGCAGTACTTC.

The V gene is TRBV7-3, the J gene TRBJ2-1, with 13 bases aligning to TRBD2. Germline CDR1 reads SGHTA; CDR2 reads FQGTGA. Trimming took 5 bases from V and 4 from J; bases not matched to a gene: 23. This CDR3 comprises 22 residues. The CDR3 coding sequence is TGTGCCAGCAGCCCAACTCACTTATTACCGGGACTAGCGGGAAAGAGGTACAATGAGCAGTTCTTC. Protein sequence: CASSPTHLLPGLAGKRYNEQFF.

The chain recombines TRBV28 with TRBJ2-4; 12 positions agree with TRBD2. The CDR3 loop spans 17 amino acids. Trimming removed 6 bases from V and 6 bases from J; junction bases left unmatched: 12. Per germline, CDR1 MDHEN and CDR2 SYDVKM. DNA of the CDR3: TGTGCCAGCAGCCTCCCCCGGACTAGCGGGACGGTAAACATTCAGTACTTC. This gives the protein CASSLPRTSGTVNIQYF. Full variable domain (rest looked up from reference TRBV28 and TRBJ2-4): DVKVTQSSRYLVKRTGEKVFLECVQDMDHENMFWYRQDPGLGLRLIYFSYDVKMKEKGDIPEGYSVSREKKERFSLILESASTNQTSMYLCASSLPRTSGTVNIQYFGAGTRLSVL.

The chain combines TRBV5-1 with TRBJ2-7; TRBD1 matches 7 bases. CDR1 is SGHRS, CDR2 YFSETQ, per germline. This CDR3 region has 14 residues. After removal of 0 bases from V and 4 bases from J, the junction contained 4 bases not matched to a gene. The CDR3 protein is CASSLGDRVYEQYF. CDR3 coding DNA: TGCGCCAGCAGCTTGGGGGACAGAGTTTACGAGCAGTACTTC. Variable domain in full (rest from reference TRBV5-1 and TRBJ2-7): KAGVTQTPRYLIKTRGQQVTLSCSPISGHRSVSWYQQTPGQGLQFLFEYFSETQRNKGNFPGRFSGRQFSNSRSEMNVSTLELGDSALYLCASSLGDRVYEQYFGPGTRLTVT.

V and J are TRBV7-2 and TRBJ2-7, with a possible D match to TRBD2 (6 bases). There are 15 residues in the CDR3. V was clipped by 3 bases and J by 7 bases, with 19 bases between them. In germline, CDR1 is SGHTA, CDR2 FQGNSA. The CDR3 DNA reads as TGTGCCAGCAGCTTCAACCGGGACTCTTGGTATGAGCAGTACTTC. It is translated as CASSFNRDSWYEQYF.

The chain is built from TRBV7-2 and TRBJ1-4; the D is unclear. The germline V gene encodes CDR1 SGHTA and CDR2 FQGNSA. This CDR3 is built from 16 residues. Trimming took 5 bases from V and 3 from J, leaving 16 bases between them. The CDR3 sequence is CASSQRLAGPNEKLFF. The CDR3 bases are TGTGCCAGCAGCCAGAGGTTGGCAGGCCCTAATGAAAAACTGTTTTTT.

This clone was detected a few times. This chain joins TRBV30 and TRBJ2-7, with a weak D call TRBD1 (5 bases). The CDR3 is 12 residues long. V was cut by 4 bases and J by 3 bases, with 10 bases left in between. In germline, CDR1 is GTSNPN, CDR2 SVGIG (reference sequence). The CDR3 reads CAWNQGGYEQYF. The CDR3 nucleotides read TGTGCCTGGAACCAGGGCGGCTACGAGCAGTACTTC. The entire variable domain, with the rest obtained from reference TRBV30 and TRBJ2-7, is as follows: SQTIHQWPATLVQPVGSPLSLECTVEGTSNPNLYWYRQAAGRGLQLLFYSVGIGQISSEVPQNLSASRPQDRQFILSSKKLLLSDSGFYLCAWNQGGYEQYFGPGTRLTVT.

CDR3 coding DNA: TGTGCCAGCAGAAAAGGCCGACGCGGAGGGGAAAAGGGAAACACCATATATTTT. Encoded protein: CASRKGRRGGEKGNTIYF. The rearrangement links TRBV28 to TRBJ1-3, with D tentatively TRBD1 (5 bases). Germline-derived CDR1 and CDR2 are MDHEN and SYDVKM. V was clipped by 6 bases and J by 4 bases, with 25 bases between them. The CDR3 totals 18 residues.

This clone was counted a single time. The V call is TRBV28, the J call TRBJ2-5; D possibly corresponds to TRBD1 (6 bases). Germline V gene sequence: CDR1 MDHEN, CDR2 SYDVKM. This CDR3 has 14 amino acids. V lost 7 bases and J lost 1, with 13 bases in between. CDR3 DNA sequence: TGTGCCAGCACCGACAGGATTTTCCAAGAGACCCAGTACTTC. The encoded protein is CASTDRIFQETQYF.